This T cell receptor (beta chain) emerged from a study of blood T cell repertoires in COVID-19. Study details: Spain, Italy and the United States supplied samples that represented acute and convalescent COVID-19. PBMCs, B-cell-depleted T cells, or T cells were the source of the cDNA or gDNA that made up the material.

Authors' processing steps: The authors estimated nucleated cell counts from reference gene primer amplification. The repertoire was sequenced with immunoSEQ multiplex PCR; TCRdb's copy has only in-frame clones and lacks some. D and trimming come from the DNA, and the V and J calls and clone size come from that table. The table lists 98,000 or so clones, over 65% of them singletons. Germline trimming cut 4 bases from V and 6 bases from J; bases unmatched to any gene: 1. The germline gives CDR1 LNHDA, CDR2 SQIVND (reference sequence). This CDR3 region has 12 residues. This chain uses TRBV19 with TRBJ1-2; 8 bases map to TRBD1. The source is a man aged 55-75 years with acute or convalescent COVID-19. Sequencing input: peripheral blood. The CDR3 region is CASSRQGNGYTF. The CDR3 DNA is TGTGCCAGTAGTAGACAGGGGAATGGCTACACCTTC.